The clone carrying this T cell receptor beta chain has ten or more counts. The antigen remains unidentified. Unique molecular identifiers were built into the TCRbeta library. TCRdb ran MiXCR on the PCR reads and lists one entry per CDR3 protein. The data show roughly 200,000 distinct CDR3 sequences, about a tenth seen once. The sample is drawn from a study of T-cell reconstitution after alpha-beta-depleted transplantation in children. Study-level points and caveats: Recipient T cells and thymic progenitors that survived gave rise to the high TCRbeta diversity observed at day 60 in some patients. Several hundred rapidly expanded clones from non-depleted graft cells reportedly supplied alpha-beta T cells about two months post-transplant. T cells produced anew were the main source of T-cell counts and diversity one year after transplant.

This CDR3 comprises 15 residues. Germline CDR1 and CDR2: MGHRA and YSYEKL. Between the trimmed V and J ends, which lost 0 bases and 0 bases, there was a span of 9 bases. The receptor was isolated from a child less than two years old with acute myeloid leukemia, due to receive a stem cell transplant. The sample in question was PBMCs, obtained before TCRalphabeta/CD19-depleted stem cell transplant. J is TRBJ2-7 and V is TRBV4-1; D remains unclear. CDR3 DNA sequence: TGCGCCAGCAGCCAAGAAGTCAGCGTCTCCTACGAGCAGTACTTC. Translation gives CASSQEVSVSYEQYF.